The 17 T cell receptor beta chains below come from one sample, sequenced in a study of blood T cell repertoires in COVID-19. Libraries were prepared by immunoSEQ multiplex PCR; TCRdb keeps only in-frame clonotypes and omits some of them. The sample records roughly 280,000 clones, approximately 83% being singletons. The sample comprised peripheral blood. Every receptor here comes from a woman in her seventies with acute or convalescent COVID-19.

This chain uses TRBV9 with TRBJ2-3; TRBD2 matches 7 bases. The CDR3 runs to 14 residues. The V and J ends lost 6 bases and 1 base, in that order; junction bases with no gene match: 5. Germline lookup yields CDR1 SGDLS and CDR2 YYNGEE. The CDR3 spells CASTSGEGTDTQYF. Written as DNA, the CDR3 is TGTGCCAGCACAAGCGGGGAAGGCACAGATACGCAGTATTTT. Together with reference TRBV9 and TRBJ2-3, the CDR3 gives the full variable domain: DSGVTQTPKHLITATGQRVTLRCSPRSGDLSVYWYQQSLDQGLQFLIQYYNGEERAKGNILERFSAQQFPDLHSELNLSSLELGDSALYFCASTSGEGTDTQYFGPGTRLTVL.

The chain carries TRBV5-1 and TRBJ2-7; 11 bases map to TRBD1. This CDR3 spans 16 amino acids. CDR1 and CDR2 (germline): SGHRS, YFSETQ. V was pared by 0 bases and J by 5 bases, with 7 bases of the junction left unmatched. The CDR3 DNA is TGCGCCAGCAGCTTGGTCGGACAGGGGGCGAGGAACGAGCAGTACTTC. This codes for CASSLVGQGARNEQYF.

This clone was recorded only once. The CDR3 region has the DNA TGTGCCAGCAGCCGGATACTAGCGGGGGCCTACAATGAGCAGTTCTTC. This gives the protein CASSRILAGAYNEQFF. This chain joins TRBV3-1 (or the pseudogene TRBV3-2) and TRBJ2-1, with TRBD2 matching over 11 bases. After removal of 4 bases from V and 2 bases from J, the junction contained 4 bases not matched to a gene. CDR3 length: 16 amino acids. Germline V gives CDR1 LGHDT, CDR2 YNNKEL (reference sequence).

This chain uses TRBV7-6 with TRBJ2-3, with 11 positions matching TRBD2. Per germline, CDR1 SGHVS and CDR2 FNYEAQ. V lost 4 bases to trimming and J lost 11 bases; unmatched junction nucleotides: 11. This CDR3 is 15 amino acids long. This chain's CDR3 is CASSSTSGAPTRQYF. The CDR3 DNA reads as TGTGCCAGCAGCTCGACTAGCGGGGCCCCCACGAGGCAGTATTTT.

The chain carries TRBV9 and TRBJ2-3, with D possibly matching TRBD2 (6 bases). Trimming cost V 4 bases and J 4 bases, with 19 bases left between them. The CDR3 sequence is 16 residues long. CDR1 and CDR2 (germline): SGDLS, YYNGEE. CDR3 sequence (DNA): TGTGCCAGCAGCCTATCGATAGGAGGGAGTGCAGATACGCAGTATTTT. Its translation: CASSLSIGGSADTQYF.

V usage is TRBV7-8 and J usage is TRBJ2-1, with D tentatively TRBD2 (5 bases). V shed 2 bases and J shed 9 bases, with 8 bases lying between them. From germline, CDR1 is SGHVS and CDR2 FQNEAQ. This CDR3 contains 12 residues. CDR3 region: CASSLRAVEQFF. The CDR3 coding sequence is TGTGCCAGCAGCTTACGAGCGGTTGAGCAGTTCTTC.

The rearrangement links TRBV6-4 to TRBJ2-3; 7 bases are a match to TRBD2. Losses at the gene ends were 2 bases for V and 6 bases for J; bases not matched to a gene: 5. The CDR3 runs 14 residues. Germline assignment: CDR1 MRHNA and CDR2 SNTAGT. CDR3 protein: CASSDSGAGDTQYF. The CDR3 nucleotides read TGTGCCAGCAGTGACAGCGGGGCAGGTGATACGCAGTATTTT.

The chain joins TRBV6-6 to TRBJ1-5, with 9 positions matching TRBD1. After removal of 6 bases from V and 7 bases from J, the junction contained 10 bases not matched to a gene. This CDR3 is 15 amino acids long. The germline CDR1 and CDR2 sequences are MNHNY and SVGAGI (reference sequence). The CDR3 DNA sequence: TGTGCCAGCAGCCCGGGACAGGGCGATTGGCAGCCCCAGCATTTT. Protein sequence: CASSPGQGDWQPQHF.

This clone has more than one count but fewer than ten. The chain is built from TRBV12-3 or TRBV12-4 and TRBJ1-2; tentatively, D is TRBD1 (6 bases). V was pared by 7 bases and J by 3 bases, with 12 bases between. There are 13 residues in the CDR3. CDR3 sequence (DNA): TGTGCCAGCACCCCGGACAGTTACTATGGCTACACCTTC. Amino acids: CASTPDSYYGYTF.

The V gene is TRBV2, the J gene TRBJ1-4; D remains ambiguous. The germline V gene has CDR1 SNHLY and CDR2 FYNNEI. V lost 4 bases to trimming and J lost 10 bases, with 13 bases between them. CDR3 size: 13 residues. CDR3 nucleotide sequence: TGTGCCAGCAGTGGGGTCGGTGAGGGAAAACTGTTTTTT. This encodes CASSGVGEGKLFF.

The CDR3 spells CASSLGSRSSGREETQYF. CDR3 in DNA: TGTGCCAGCAGCTTAGGGTCTCGGAGTAGCGGGCGTGAAGAGACCCAGTACTTC. The chain couples TRBV7-2 to TRBJ2-5; TRBD2 aligns across 7 bases. Germline V gene sequence: CDR1 SGHTA, CDR2 FQGNSA. J gave up 3 bases and V 1 base, and 14 bases lay outside the gene matches. The CDR3 is 18 amino acids.

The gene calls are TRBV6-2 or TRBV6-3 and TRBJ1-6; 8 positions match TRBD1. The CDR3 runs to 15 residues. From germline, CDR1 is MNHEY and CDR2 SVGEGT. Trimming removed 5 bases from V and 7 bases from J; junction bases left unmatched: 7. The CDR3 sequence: CASSRPTGANSPLHF. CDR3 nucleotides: TGTGCCAGCAGTCGACCGACAGGGGCAAATTCACCCCTCCACTTT.

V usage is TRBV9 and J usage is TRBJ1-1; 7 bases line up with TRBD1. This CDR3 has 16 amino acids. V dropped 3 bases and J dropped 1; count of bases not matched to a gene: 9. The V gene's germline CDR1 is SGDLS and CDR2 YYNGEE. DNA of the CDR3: TGTGCCAGCAGCGAGGGGACAGAGAGACCGAACACTGAAGCTTTCTTT. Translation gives CASSEGTERPNTEAFF.

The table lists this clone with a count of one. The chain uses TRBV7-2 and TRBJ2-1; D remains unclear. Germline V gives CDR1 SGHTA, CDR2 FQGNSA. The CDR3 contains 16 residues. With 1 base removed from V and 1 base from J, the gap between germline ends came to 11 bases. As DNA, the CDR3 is TGTGCCAGCAGCTTAGGGCCTGTTGTGTCCTACAATGAGCAGTTCTTC. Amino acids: CASSLGPVVSYNEQFF.

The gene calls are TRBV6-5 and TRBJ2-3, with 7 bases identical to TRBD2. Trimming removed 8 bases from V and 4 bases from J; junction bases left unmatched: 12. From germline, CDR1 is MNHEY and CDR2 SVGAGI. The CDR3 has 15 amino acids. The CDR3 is CASSGGGADSDTQYF. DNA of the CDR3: TGTGCCAGCTCGGGCGGGGGAGCTGACTCAGATACGCAGTATTTT.

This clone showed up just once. CDR3 protein: CASSLDGGGPGYTF. CDR3 nucleotide sequence: TGCGCCAGCAGCTTGGACGGCGGGGGGCCCGGCTACACCTTC. This chain joins TRBV5-1 and TRBJ1-2, with D perhaps TRBD1 (6 bases). Germline V lookup: CDR1 SGHRS, CDR2 YFSETQ. This CDR3 is built from 14 residues. V was trimmed by 0 bases and J by 8 bases, leaving 14 bases between them.

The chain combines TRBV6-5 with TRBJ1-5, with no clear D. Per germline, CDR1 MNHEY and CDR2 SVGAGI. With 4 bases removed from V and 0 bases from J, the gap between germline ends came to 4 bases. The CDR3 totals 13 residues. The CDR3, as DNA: TGTGCCAGCAGTTCCAATAGCAATCAGCCCCAGCATTTT. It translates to CASSSNSNQPQHF.